Reported below is one T cell receptor (beta chain). As yet, its antigen is unknown. These data belong to a study of T cell repertoires in cytomegalovirus infection. One entry per CDR3 protein results from TCRdb running MiXCR on the reads. The sample carries about 310,000 distinct CDR3 sequences, approximately 25% recorded once. Germline values: CDR1 SQVTM, CDR2 ANQGSEA. This CDR3 comprises 11 residues. V shed 2 bases and J 13 bases; nucleotides not matched to a gene: 2. The genes are TRBV29-1 and TRBJ2-1; 10 positions match TRBD2. The sample was cultured PBMCs, taken from culture after CMV antigen stimulation. The origin of this receptor is a human donor in good health (CMV status not recorded). Some clones in this sample may be carry-over from other donors' samples. The CDR3 here is CSVERTSGQFF. CDR3 bases: TGCAGCGTTGAAAGGACTAGCGGACAGTTCTTC.